This T cell receptor (beta chain) was sequenced for a study of cytomegalovirus exposure and HLA in healthy donors. Study results and limitations: Many donors shared some public TCRs, even though most TCR sequences were rare. The classifier reportedly diagnosed cytomegalovirus status with high specificity and sensitivity. A later analysis found first-cohort TCR clusters tended to co-occur in the 120 or so validation repertoires.

Some clones are missing from TCRdb's copy, which holds only in-frame ones; the method was immunoSEQ multiplex PCR. The sample records 70,000 to 75,000 clones, approximately 96% being singletons. Worth noting for this clone: The target antigen is unknown.

CDR1 is GTSNPN, CDR2 SVGIG, per germline (reference sequence). Trimming cost V 5 bases and J 4 bases, with 17 bases left between them. The CDR3 spans 14 residues. This chain joins TRBV30 and TRBJ2-5; D is undetermined. Sequenced sample: PBMCs. The sequence was obtained from a young man in good health and CMV-seropositive. The CDR3 nucleotides read TGTGCCTGGGGCCGACGGAGAAATAGAGAGACCCAGTACTTC. Protein: CAWGRRRNRETQYF.